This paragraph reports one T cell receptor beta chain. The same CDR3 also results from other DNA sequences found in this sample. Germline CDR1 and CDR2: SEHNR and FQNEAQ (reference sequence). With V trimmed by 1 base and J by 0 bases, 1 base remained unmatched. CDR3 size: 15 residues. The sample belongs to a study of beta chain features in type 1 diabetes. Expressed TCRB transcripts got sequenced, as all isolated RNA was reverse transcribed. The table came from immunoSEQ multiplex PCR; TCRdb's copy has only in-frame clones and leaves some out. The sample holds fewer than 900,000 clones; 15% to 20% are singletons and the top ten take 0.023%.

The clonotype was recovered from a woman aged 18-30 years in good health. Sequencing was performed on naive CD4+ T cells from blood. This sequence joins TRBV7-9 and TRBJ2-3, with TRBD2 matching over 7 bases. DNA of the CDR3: TGTGCCAGCAGCTTAGTGCGGGGGAGCACAGATACGCAGTATTTT. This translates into CASSLVRGSTDTQYF.